One and the same sample provided the 2 T cell receptor beta chains below, sequenced in a study of graft-versus-host responses after intestinal transplantation (dated by TCRdb to about 2021). The protocol used for the library was the immunoSEQ multiplex PCR assay. TCRdb obtained this table from immuneACCESS and retained in-frame rearrangements with V and J assigned. These tables miss some clones; where compared with another copy, unresolved V genes account for less than half of the shortfall, and the remainder is unexplained. This sample comprises more than 3,500 clones, approximately 80% of them detected only once. Roughly 6.7% of the sample rests with the top ten. To isolate intraepithelial and lamina propria lymphocytes from graft specimens, dithiothreitol, EDTA incubations and collagenase D digestion were used. The starting material was ileum tissue, obtained 9 days after transplant. The receptors come from a human patient who received an intestinal transplant, so some T cells may come from the graft donor.

The chain uses TRBV11-2 and TRBJ1-1; the D gene is possibly TRBD1 (5 bases). Deletions cut 5 bases from V and 5 bases from J, with 27 bases between. This CDR3 is 18 amino acids long. CDR1 and CDR2 (germline): SGHAT, FQNNGV. Here the CDR3 reads CASSQQGQGLFFRTEAFF. As DNA, the CDR3 is TGTGCCAGCAGCCAGCAAGGACAAGGCCTCTTCTTCAGAACTGAAGCTTTCTTT.

The chain joins TRBV6-5 to TRBJ1-2, with 7 positions matching TRBD1. The CDR3 contains 13 residues. The germline CDR1 and CDR2 sequences are MNHEY and SVGAGI. Trimming took 6 bases from V and 1 from J; bases not matched to a gene: 2. The CDR3: CASSRQGNYGYTF. CDR3 bases: TGTGCCAGCAGCCGACAGGGTAACTATGGCTACACCTTC.